This is a list of T cell receptor beta chains from one sample in a study of a mutant IDH1 vaccine in newly diagnosed glioma. These receptors' targets are unknown. TCRdb keeps only in-frame clones here, not all; method: immunoSEQ multiplex PCR. The sample yields tens of thousands of clones, 85% seen once. The sequences come from PBMCs, collected from a glioma patient whose treatment included an IDH1 peptide vaccine. These receptors were collected from a woman between 50 and 59 years old with glioma. CDR3s leave out the opening cysteine and the closing phenylalanine or tryptophan.

v_gene: TRBV23-1; CDR3aa: ASSPDRTSF
v_gene: TRBV7-6; CDR3aa: ASSLGGDREDYGYT
v_gene: TRBV29-1; CDR3aa: SVEGGRFTDTQY
v_gene: TRBV6-6; CDR3aa: ASWDRGAF
v_gene: TRBV5-1; CDR3aa: ASSLGQDNTGELF
v_gene: TRBV5-1; CDR3aa: ASSPGQGNTGELF
v_gene: TRBV10-3; CDR3aa: AIQGAYNEQF
v_gene: TRBV28; CDR3aa: ASSPYGRTSYNEQF
v_gene: TRBV18; CDR3aa: ASSPGQISTNEKLF
v_gene: TRBV2; CDR3aa: ASSEEVSGGETQY
v_gene: TRBV19; CDR3aa: ASLGLAGSSYNEQF
v_gene: TRBV5-1; CDR3aa: ASSLRDKNYEQY
v_gene: TRBV27; CDR3aa: ASSMTGEGAYEQY
v_gene: TRBV10-3; CDR3aa: AISDGGDRADTQY
v_gene: TRBV14; CDR3aa: ASSQGGSSYNEQF
v_gene: TRBV2; CDR3aa: ASRLGQGAPHEQY
v_gene: TRBV2; CDR3aa: ASSGQGIDTQY
v_gene: TRBV7-3; CDR3aa: ASSFYGDTQY
v_gene: TRBV6-6; CDR3aa: ASSGPTSPLH
v_gene: TRBV27; CDR3aa: ASSLLGVHYEQY
v_gene: TRBV10-1; CDR3aa: ASRLRTGGEAF
v_gene: TRBV27; CDR3aa: ASSSRENPLNEQF
v_gene: TRBV19; CDR3aa: ASSMAPGRDEQY
v_gene: TRBV6-1; CDR3aa: ASRQPGTSANEQF
v_gene: TRBV7-3; CDR3aa: ASSLSGTSSNIQY
v_gene: TRBV6-6; CDR3aa: ASSLGTGASPLH
v_gene: TRBV10-2; CDR3aa: ASRGTGVTTDTQY
v_gene: TRBV5-1; CDR3aa: ASSLRKTPTSTDTQY
v_gene: TRBV7-9; CDR3aa: ASSPNWGPGELF
v_gene: TRBV2; CDR3aa: ASSITGNNNSPLH
v_gene: TRBV5-4; CDR3aa: ASSFWNSPLH
v_gene: TRBV27; CDR3aa: ASADGRGGPFTDTQY
v_gene: TRBV5-4; CDR3aa: ASSLGGLAGAETQY
v_gene: TRBV7-9; CDR3aa: ASSFGWESGANVLT
v_gene: TRBV4-1; CDR3aa: ASSRGDTEAF
v_gene: TRBV9; CDR3aa: ASSDAGGQETQY
v_gene: TRBV18; CDR3aa: ASSPNTFYEQY
v_gene: TRBV13; CDR3aa: ASSPPSAYEQY
v_gene: TRBV7-9; CDR3aa: ASSLVPYNEQF
v_gene: TRBV7-9; CDR3aa: ASLSDTSSYEQY
v_gene: TRBV5-1; CDR3aa: ASSMGQTDTQY
v_gene: TRBV19; CDR3aa: ASQTTGTGQYEQY
v_gene: TRBV29-1; CDR3aa: SAPGSYNEQF